The 6 T cell receptor beta chains in this list originate from one sample, sequenced in a study of tumor-infiltrating lymphocytes in primary liver carcinoma. TCR beta cDNA came from about 0.55 ug total RNA, primed with a constant-region primer. Generation of the TCR beta libraries relied on three nested multiplex PCR rounds using slightly modified ARM-PCR. The study ran its first two PCR rounds for nine to ten cycles each, using TRBV1-TRBV30 forward primers and a C-beta reverse primer. From the multiplex PCR reads, TCRdb called clonotypes with MiXCR, one entry per CDR3 protein. This table holds 300,000 to 400,000 distinct CDR3 sequences, around 60% found once. The authors took blood RNA from unsorted whole blood and also extracted germline DNA. The sequenced sample was peripheral blood. These TCRs come from a man aged 35-49 years with primary liver carcinoma and hepatitis B virus infection.

V and J are TRBV11-2 and TRBJ1-6, with D unclear. Germline-derived CDR1 and CDR2 are SGHAT and FQNNGV. The CDR3 contains 16 residues. V shed 7 bases and J shed 9 bases, with 22 bases lying between them. Here the CDR3 reads CASNPIPQRFGSPLHF. CDR3 bases: TGTGCCAGCAACCCCATCCCCCAGAGGTTTGGTTCACCCCTCCACTTT.

J is TRBJ2-4 and V is TRBV30; tentative D call: TRBD2 (5 bases). Germline lookup yields CDR1 GTSNPN and CDR2 SVGIG (reference sequence). The CDR3 totals 11 residues. Deletions cut 8 bases from V and 6 bases from J, with 11 bases between. The CDR3 bases are TGTGCCCGGCGGACTGGAAACATTCAGTACTTC. It encodes CARRTGNIQYF.

The gene calls are TRBV5-6 and TRBJ2-7, with 8 bases identical to TRBD1. Per the germline V gene, CDR1 is SGHDT and CDR2 is YYEEEE. This CDR3 comprises 15 residues. The junction had 12 bases not matched to a gene; V was cut back by 4 bases and J by 6 bases. For the CDR3, the DNA is TGTGCCAGCAGCCCGTCCTGGACAGGGTCCGTCGAGCAGTACTTC. Protein sequence: CASSPSWTGSVEQYF.

The rearrangement links TRBV24-1 to TRBJ1-1; D not resolved. Germline V lookup: CDR1 KGHDR, CDR2 SFDVKD. The germline V and J ends were trimmed by 7 bases and 1 base, with 9 bases remaining between them. This CDR3 contains 13 residues. The CDR3 loop reads CATRSSGNTEAFF. The CDR3 bases are TGTGCCACCAGGTCAAGTGGGAACACTGAAGCTTTCTTT.

This clonotype occurred once. The chain couples TRBV11-3 to TRBJ2-1; D may be TRBD1 or TRBD2 (5 bases each). Trimming cost V 5 bases and J 12 bases, with 17 bases left between them. Germline V gives CDR1 SGHNT, CDR2 YENEEA. The CDR3 is made up of 13 amino acids. Here the CDR3 reads CASSMGPLSVQFF. The CDR3 DNA sequence: TGTGCCAGCAGCATGGGACCACTCAGTGTGCAGTTCTTC.

This chain connects TRBV11-2 to TRBJ1-4; 10 nucleotides line up with TRBD1. V was clipped by 7 bases and J by 7 bases; unmatched bases: 6. The germline gives CDR1 SGHAT, CDR2 FQNNGV. The CDR3 consists of 14 residues. DNA of the CDR3: TGTGCCAGCACCTTGGGACAGGGGCTTGAAAAACTGTTTTTT. This codes for CASTLGQGLEKLFF. The entire variable domain, with the rest obtained from reference TRBV11-2 and TRBJ1-4, is as follows: EAGVAQSPRYKIIEKRQSVAFWCNPISGHATLYWYQQILGQGPKLLIQFQNNGVVDDSQLPKDRFSAERLKGVDSTLKIQPAKLEDSAVYLCASTLGQGLEKLFFGSGTQLSVL.